A single sample is the source of the 23 T cell receptor beta chains below, sequenced in a study of cytomegalovirus exposure and HLA in healthy donors. It was with 60 Vbeta and 13 Jbeta primers that the PCR ran. Sequencing used immunoSEQ multiplex PCR; TCRdb keeps in-frame clones, though not all of them. The table lists just over 150,000 clones, around 84% of them singletons. Sequencing used PBMCs. These receptors came from a man over 45 in good health and CMV-seropositive.

This clone appeared a few times. The V and J genes are TRBV11-1 and TRBJ2-1; the D gene is possibly TRBD1 (5 bases). Deletions cut 2 bases from V and 5 bases from J, with 7 bases between. CDR3 length equals 13 residues. Per germline, CDR1 SGHAT and CDR2 FQDESV (reference sequence). The CDR3 region has the DNA TGTGCCAGCAGCTTAAACAGGAACAATGAGCAGTTCTTC. Its translation is CASSLNRNNEQFF.

The rearrangement joins TRBV11-3 to TRBJ1-3; D unclear. This CDR3 spans 16 amino acids. Germline CDR1 is SGHNT and CDR2 is YENEEA. The germline V and J ends were trimmed by 1 base and 0 bases, with 10 bases remaining between them. Here the CDR3 reads CASSLVATSSGNTIYF. The CDR3 coding sequence is TGTGCCAGCAGCTTAGTGGCCACCAGCTCTGGAAACACCATATATTTT.

This clone was seen only once. The chain carries TRBV25-1 and TRBJ2-2, with D unresolved. The V gene's germline CDR1 is MGHDK and CDR2 SYGVNS. Trimming took 0 bases from V and 1 from J, leaving 12 bases between them. CDR3 length equals 17 residues. CDR3 loop: CASSEYFASQNTGELFF. In DNA, the CDR3 is TGTGCCAGCAGTGAATATTTCGCTAGTCAGAACACCGGGGAGCTGTTTTTT.

In its sample, this clone was seen a few times. This chain connects TRBV18 to TRBJ1-4, with D possibly being TRBD1 (5 bases). Trimming cost V 4 bases and J 2 bases, with 17 bases left between them. The CDR3 loop spans 17 amino acids. Germline V gene sequence: CDR1 KGHSH, CDR2 LQKENI. The CDR3 protein is CASSRETGATTNEKLFF. The CDR3, as DNA: TGTGCCAGCTCACGAGAAACTGGGGCAACCACTAATGAAAAACTGTTTTTT.

CDR3 in amino acids: CASSYIAGQGISPLHF. CDR3 coding DNA: TGTGCCAGCAGTTACATCGCCGGACAGGGGATTTCACCCCTCCACTTT. This chain uses TRBV6-5 with TRBJ1-6; TRBD1 matches 9 bases. The germline gives CDR1 MNHEY, CDR2 SVGAGI. There are 16 residues in the CDR3. V trimming: 2 bases; J trimming: 9 bases; junction bases outside the gene matches: 8.

The CDR3 bases are TGTGCCAGCAGTTTATCCCCAGGGGGCGCGGCAGATACGCAGTATTTT. Protein product: CASSLSPGGAADTQYF. The rearrangement links TRBV27 to TRBJ2-3; 8 bases line up with TRBD1. Germline V lookup: CDR1 MNHEY, CDR2 SMNVEV (reference sequence). The V segment lost 0 bases and the J segment 4 bases; nucleotides outside the gene matches: 6. The CDR3 sequence is 16 residues long.

V and J are TRBV7-2 and TRBJ1-2, with D unclear. CDR3 length equals 14 residues. Germline lookup yields CDR1 SGHTA and CDR2 FQGNSA. The V gene lost 5 bases and the J gene lost 10 bases, with 20 bases spanning the gap. CDR3 nucleotides: TGTGCCAGCAGCCCCCTGAACAGCCACGGGGTCTACACCTTC. As protein: CASSPLNSHGVYTF. Full variable domain (rest looked up from reference TRBV7-2 and TRBJ1-2): GAGVSQSPSNKVTEKGKDVELRCDPISGHTALYWYRQSLGQGLEFLIYFQGNSAPDKSGLPSDRFSAERTGGSVSTLTIQRTQQEDSAVYLCASSPLNSHGVYTFGSGTRLTVV.

The rearrangement uses TRBV11-2 and TRBJ2-7; TRBD1 might be the D (6 bases). The CDR3 spans 12 residues. The ends were cut back, 5 bases at V and 12 bases at J, with 17 bases in the middle. Germline values: CDR1 SGHAT, CDR2 FQNNGV. The DNA for the CDR3 is TGTGCCAGCAGCCACGGACAGTCCTCCGGGTACTTC. Residues: CASSHGQSSGYF.

This chain links TRBV7-9 with TRBJ2-3, with D perhaps TRBD1 (6 bases). Trimming shortened V by 5 bases and J by 10 bases, and 13 bases separated the two germline ends. Germline CDR1 SEHNR, CDR2 FQNEAQ (reference sequence). The CDR3 consists of 12 residues. CDR3 in amino acids: CASSPRQDSQYF. The DNA for the CDR3 is TGTGCCAGCAGCCCCCGACAGGACTCGCAGTATTTT. The full variable domain, in which reference TRBV7-9 and TRBJ2-3 provide the parts outside the CDR3, is DTGVSQNPRHKITKRGQNVTFRCDPISEHNRLYWYRQTLGQGPEFLTYFQNEAQLEKSRLLSDRFSAERPKGSFSTLEIQRTEQGDSAMYLCASSPRQDSQYFGPGTRLTVL.

The CDR3 sequence is CASSRSGPSTDTQYF. For the CDR3, the DNA is TGTGCCAGCAGCCGTAGCGGACCTAGCACAGATACGCAGTATTTT. V is TRBV11-3 and J is TRBJ2-3, with a possible D match to TRBD2 (6 bases). This CDR3 spans 15 amino acids. The V gene lost 5 bases and the J gene lost 0 bases, with 12 bases spanning the gap. Germline CDR1 reads SGHNT; CDR2 reads YENEEA.

The CDR3 bases are TGTGCCAGCAGCTTGGCACTAGCTGGTAGCAATGAGCAGTTCTTC. Its protein product is CASSLALAGSNEQFF. V usage is TRBV5-4 and J usage is TRBJ2-1; a possible D gene is TRBD2 (6 bases). The CDR3 covers 15 residues. V was cut by 0 bases and J by 6 bases, with 13 bases left in between. CDR1 is SGHNT and CDR2 is YYREEE in the germline V gene (reference sequence).

In this sample, this clone turned up once. The gene calls are TRBV27 and TRBJ1-2; 10 nucleotides agree with TRBD1. The V gene's germline CDR1 is MNHEY and CDR2 SMNVEV (reference sequence). The V segment lost 3 bases and the J segment 4 bases; nucleotides outside the gene matches: 11. The CDR3 is 17 residues long. The CDR3 DNA follows: TGTGCCAGCAGTTTGGACCCAGACAGGGGGCGCATCTATGGCTACACCTTC. Residues: CASSLDPDRGRIYGYTF.

The rearrangement links TRBV11-3 to TRBJ2-5; D might be TRBD2 (7 bases). The CDR3 is 14 amino acids. Germline CDR1 SGHNT, CDR2 YENEEA. Trimming removed 4 bases at V and 5 bases at J, with 14 bases between. In DNA form, the CDR3 reads TGTGCCAGCAGCTCCCCCGGGGGGCAGGAGACCCAGTACTTC. Residues: CASSSPGGQETQYF.

The sample holds a few counts of this clone. The rearrangement joins TRBV7-9 to TRBJ1-1; 10 bases map to TRBD1. The CDR3 has 17 residues. With 1 base clipped from V and 3 bases from J, the junction kept 8 bases outside the gene matches. Germline lookup yields CDR1 SEHNR and CDR2 FQNEAQ (reference sequence). Here the CDR3 DNA reads TGTGCCAGCAGCTTAGTCCGGGACAGGGGACGGGACACTGAAGCTTTCTTT. Its translation: CASSLVRDRGRDTEAFF.

J is TRBJ2-3 and V is TRBV5-1; a weak D match, TRBD1 (6 bases). The CDR3 sequence is 15 residues long. Germline lookup yields CDR1 SGHRS and CDR2 YFSETQ. Trimming took 3 bases from V and 2 from J, leaving 13 bases between them. CDR3: CASSSTTGFTDTQYF. CDR3 DNA sequence: TGCGCCAGCAGCTCAACCACAGGGTTCACAGATACGCAGTATTTT. The full variable domain, in which reference TRBV5-1 and TRBJ2-3 provide the parts outside the CDR3, is KAGVTQTPRYLIKTRGQQVTLSCSPISGHRSVSWYQQTPGQGLQFLFEYFSETQRNKGNFPGRFSGRQFSNSRSEMNVSTLELGDSALYLCASSSTTGFTDTQYFGPGTRLTVL.

V and J are TRBV27 and TRBJ2-1; maybe TRBD2 (5 bases). Trimming took off 7 bases at V and 10 bases at J, with 11 bases between the two ends. The CDR3 has 11 residues. Germline loops: CDR1 MNHEY, CDR2 SMNVEV (reference sequence). The DNA for the CDR3 is TGTGCCAGCAAGACCTTAGCGGAGCAGTTCTTC. This gives the protein CASKTLAEQFF.

This clone was picked up a small number of times. The rearrangement uses TRBV5-1 and TRBJ2-3; TRBD1 matches 7 bases. V lost 1 base and J lost 3; bases outside the gene matches: 2. Per the germline V gene, CDR1 is SGHRS and CDR2 is YFSETQ. CDR3 length: 14 amino acids. CDR3 sequence: CASSLTGATDTQYF. The CDR3 coding sequence is TGCGCCAGCAGCTTGACAGGGGCGACAGATACGCAGTATTTT.

This chain links TRBV5-6 with TRBJ2-1, with 10 bases aligning to TRBD2. The germline gives CDR1 SGHDT, CDR2 YYEEEE. The CDR3 consists of 19 residues. The trim removed 0 bases at V and 4 bases at J, leaving 13 bases unmatched. The CDR3 nucleotides read TGTGCCAGCAGCTTGGAGGGACTAGCGAGGGCAGGTCCTTACAATGAGCAGTTCTTC. Amino acids: CASSLEGLARAGPYNEQFF.

The J gene is TRBJ1-4, the V gene TRBV5-1; no firm D call. Germline CDR1 and CDR2: SGHRS and YFSETQ. The CDR3 runs 14 residues. V lost 5 bases, J lost 1 base, and 9 bases lay in between. CDR3 bases: TGCGCCAGCAGAAAGGCAGGAACTAATGAAAAACTGTTTTTT. It specifies CASRKAGTNEKLFF.

The chain carries TRBV5-1 and TRBJ2-4; maybe TRBD2 (6 bases). Trimming stripped 0 bases from V and 7 bases from J, with 29 bases between. Germline values: CDR1 SGHRS, CDR2 YFSETQ. CDR3 length equals 20 residues. The CDR3 DNA reads as TGCGCCAGCAGCTTGGACGGGACCGGCTCGTTGTCGGGAGCTAGGAACATTCAGTACTTC. As protein: CASSLDGTGSLSGARNIQYF. The variable domain in full, completed from reference TRBV5-1 and TRBJ2-4, reads KAGVTQTPRYLIKTRGQQVTLSCSPISGHRSVSWYQQTPGQGLQFLFEYFSETQRNKGNFPGRFSGRQFSNSRSEMNVSTLELGDSALYLCASSLDGTGSLSGARNIQYFGAGTRLSVL.

In nucleotides, the CDR3 is TGTGCCAGCAGCTCGGGACAGCACCCTCTCTCTGGAAACACCATATATTTT. As protein: CASSSGQHPLSGNTIYF. The chain combines TRBV5-5 with TRBJ1-3; TRBD1 aligns across 7 bases. CDR3 size: 17 residues. Germline CDR1 SGHKS, CDR2 YYEKEE (reference sequence). The ends lost 3 bases at V and 0 bases at J; junction bases unmatched: 9.

The chain couples TRBV27 to TRBJ2-6; 7 nucleotides agree with TRBD1. CDR1 is MNHEY, CDR2 SMNVEV, per germline (reference sequence). V lost 6 bases to trimming and J lost 4 bases; unmatched junction nucleotides: 6. This CDR3 spans 15 amino acids. The chain's CDR3 is CASRSQGTGANVLTF. The CDR3 DNA follows: TGTGCCAGCAGATCACAGGGGACCGGGGCCAACGTCCTGACTTTC.

The gene calls are TRBV9 and TRBJ1-1; no clear D. The germline CDR1 and CDR2 sequences are SGDLS and YYNGEE. There are 14 residues in the CDR3. V dropped 0 bases and J dropped 5 bases, with 11 bases sitting between them. The CDR3: CASSVGAIGTEAFF. The CDR3 region has the DNA TGTGCCAGCAGCGTAGGGGCAATTGGGACTGAAGCTTTCTTT.